The 26 T cell receptor beta chains in this list originate from one sample, sequenced in a study of T cell responses to AZD1222 COVID-19 vaccine. TCRdb's table, derived via immunoSEQ multiplex PCR, lists solely in-frame clones and lacks some. This repertoire shows approximately 82,000 clones, approximately 84% found once; its top ten account for approximately 13%. The sample consisted of peripheral blood, taken on day 0 of AZD1222 vaccination. The receptor set was obtained from an adult in good health.

The chain joins TRBV7-2 to TRBJ1-6; tentative D call: TRBD1 (6 bases). The V and J ends lost 5 bases and 8 bases respectively, with 13 bases between them. Germline assignment: CDR1 SGHTA and CDR2 FQGNSA. This CDR3 has 14 residues. The CDR3 loop is CASSPDRFYSPLHF. CDR3 bases: TGTGCCAGCAGCCCGGACAGATTTTATTCACCCCTCCACTTT.

The chain uses TRBV12-3 or TRBV12-4 and TRBJ1-5; D is undetermined. Trimming took 5 bases from V and 16 from J, leaving 21 bases between them. The CDR3 totals 13 residues. In nucleotides, the CDR3 is TGTGCCAGCAGTCCCTCCACCGGGCCCCACGACCATTTT. It codes for CASSPSTGPHDHF.

This chain connects TRBV11-2 to TRBJ2-3; no reliable D call. V lost 0 bases to trimming and J lost 2 bases, with 9 bases between them. The CDR3 covers 15 residues. Per germline, CDR1 SGHAT and CDR2 FQNNGV. The CDR3 DNA follows: TGTGCCAGCAGCTTAGAGGGGTACCACACAGATACGCAGTATTTT. Its translation is CASSLEGYHTDTQYF.

The chain carries TRBV6-1 and TRBJ1-3, with D tentatively TRBD1 (6 bases). The germline V gene encodes CDR1 MNHNS and CDR2 SASEGT. Trimming shortened V by 2 bases and J by 6 bases, and 20 bases separated the two germline ends. The CDR3 loop spans 17 amino acids. Written as DNA, the CDR3 is TGTGCCAGCAGTGAAAGGGCCAGGGGTGTAGGGGTAAACACCATATATTTT. This translates into CASSERARGVGVNTIYF.

The chain employs TRBV7-2 and TRBJ1-2, with D possibly being TRBD1 (5 bases). Germline-derived CDR1 and CDR2 are SGHTA and FQGNSA. V dropped 1 base and J dropped 6 bases, with 6 bases sitting between them. The CDR3 consists of 12 residues. CDR3 residues: CASSLGGDGYTF. The CDR3 nucleotides read TGTGCCAGCAGCTTAGGAGGGGATGGCTACACCTTC.

This rearrangement joins TRBV7-9 to TRBJ2-7, with D hard to call. The V gene's germline CDR1 is SEHNR and CDR2 FQNEAQ (reference sequence). There are 15 residues in the CDR3. V dropped 3 bases and J dropped 1 base, with 13 bases sitting between them. CDR3 nucleotide sequence: TGTGCCAGCAGCTTGGGTGTGGTAGAGTCCTACGAGCAGTACTTC. Residues: CASSLGVVESYEQYF.

The sample holds a few counts of this clone. This chain links TRBV6-2 or TRBV6-3 with TRBJ2-7; no definite D call. The CDR3 loop spans 12 amino acids. Germline V gives CDR1 MNHEY, CDR2 SVGEGT. V shed 2 bases and J shed 2 bases, with 4 bases lying between them. The CDR3 DNA is TGTGCCAGCAGTTACGTCCCCTACGAGCAGTACTTC. This gives the protein CASSYVPYEQYF.

The chain employs TRBV6-5 and TRBJ1-2; 7 bases match TRBD1. CDR1 is MNHEY, CDR2 SVGAGI, per germline. The CDR3 contains 13 residues. The J segment lost 4 bases and the V segment lost 6 bases, leaving 5 bases of the junction unmatched. CDR3 loop: CASSEGAGYGYTF. The CDR3 DNA reads as TGTGCCAGCAGCGAGGGGGCTGGCTATGGCTACACCTTC.

The rearrangement joins TRBV7-9 to TRBJ1-2, with 8 positions matching TRBD1. The V gene end was trimmed by 3 bases and the J gene end by 8 bases; junction bases not matched to a gene: 8. Germline CDR1 is SEHNR and CDR2 is FQNEAQ (reference sequence). CDR3 length: 14 residues. Written as DNA, the CDR3 is TGTGCCAGCAGCTTTGGTCAGGGGGCGAGCGGCTACACCTTC. Encoded protein: CASSFGQGASGYTF.

This clone was detected only a few times. This chain joins TRBV29-1 and TRBJ1-3, with D possibly TRBD1 on 5 matching bases. Germline V lookup: CDR1 SQVTM, CDR2 ANQGSEA. The CDR3 has 14 amino acids. V dropped 6 bases and J dropped 2 bases, with 14 bases sitting between them. This CDR3 reads CSVGLDSPGNTIYF. CDR3 DNA sequence: TGCAGCGTCGGACTTGACAGCCCTGGAAACACCATATATTTT.

This chain connects TRBV6-1 to TRBJ1-1; D remains ambiguous. This CDR3 is built from 14 residues. The V end was cut by 0 bases, the J end by 0 bases, with 5 bases between. Germline assignment: CDR1 MNHNS and CDR2 SASEGT. The CDR3 region is CASSEANLNTEAFF. Written as DNA, the CDR3 is TGTGCCAGCAGTGAAGCGAACCTGAACACTGAAGCTTTCTTT.

This chain connects TRBV5-1 to TRBJ2-1; D is uncertain. This CDR3 spans 11 amino acids. Germline V CDR1 and CDR2: SGHRS, YFSETQ. V was cut by 5 bases and J by 4 bases, with 4 bases left in between. CDR3 sequence: CASRGYNEQFF. CDR3 coding DNA: TGCGCCAGCAGGGGGTACAATGAGCAGTTCTTC.

Points on this clone: This specimen includes other DNA sequences encoding the same CDR3. This chain connects TRBV29-1 to TRBJ1-2; tentative D call: TRBD1 (5 bases). From germline, CDR1 is SQVTM and CDR2 ANQGSEA. The CDR3 totals 13 residues. V was pared by 3 bases and J by 2 bases, with 10 bases between. The CDR3 region is CSVEQGENYGYTF. The CDR3 DNA sequence: TGCAGCGTTGAGCAGGGTGAGAACTATGGCTACACCTTC.

This chain connects TRBV27 to TRBJ2-7; D not certain. Looked up from germline, CDR1 is MNHEY and CDR2 is SMNVEV (reference sequence). The CDR3 is 17 amino acids. The V end was cut by 2 bases, the J end by 1 base, with 18 bases between. The CDR3 is CASSLRTRNLISYEQYF. In nucleotides, the CDR3 is TGTGCCAGCAGTTTACGGACCCGCAATCTCATATCCTACGAGCAGTACTTC.

The chain employs TRBV2 and TRBJ1-1; D may be TRBD1 (5 bases). CDR3 length equals 12 residues. The ends were cut back, 8 bases at V and 4 bases at J, with 11 bases in the middle. Germline V CDR1 and CDR2: SNHLY, FYNNEI. CDR3 bases: TGTGCCAGCTCCCGGGGGTCCACTGAAGCTTTCTTT. This codes for CASSRGSTEAFF.

The CDR3 sequence: CAISDLVTEAFF. CDR3 nucleotides: TGTGCCATCAGTGATTTAGTCACTGAAGCTTTCTTT. The chain joins TRBV10-3 to TRBJ1-1; D is undetermined. This CDR3 is 12 amino acids long. Trimming cost V 3 bases and J 4 bases, with 6 bases left between them. The germline CDR1 and CDR2 sequences are ENHRY and SYGVKD.

J is TRBJ2-3 and V is TRBV3-1 (or the pseudogene TRBV3-2), with 13 bases aligning to TRBD2. Trimming cost V 3 bases and J 4 bases; bases outside gene matches: 7. The CDR3 consists of 17 residues. The germline V gene has CDR1 LGHDT and CDR2 YNNKEL (reference sequence). CDR3 sequence: CASSQIYGTSGADTQYF. DNA of the CDR3: TGTGCCAGCAGCCAGATTTATGGGACTAGCGGGGCAGATACGCAGTATTTT.

The chain has TRBV10-2 and TRBJ2-1, with 7 bases identical to TRBD1. V lost 2 bases to trimming and J lost 0 bases; unmatched junction nucleotides: 4. The CDR3 runs 16 residues. Looked up from germline, CDR1 is WSHSY and CDR2 is SAAADI. CDR3 amino acids: CASSENAGGSYNEQFF. The CDR3 coding sequence is TGCGCCAGCAGTGAGAATGCAGGGGGCTCCTACAATGAGCAGTTCTTC.

The chain links TRBV19 to TRBJ1-5; TRBD1 might be the D (5 bases). Per germline, CDR1 LNHDA and CDR2 SQIVND (reference sequence). Trimming pared 0 bases from V and 9 bases from J, leaving 9 bases between. CDR3 length: 13 residues. The CDR3 reads CASSIELGGPQHF. The DNA for the CDR3 is TGTGCCAGTAGTATAGAACTCGGGGGGCCCCAGCATTTT.

V usage is TRBV19 and J usage is TRBJ2-2; D perhaps matches TRBD1 (6 bases). The CDR3 length is 14 residues. With 5 bases removed from V and 4 bases from J, the gap between germline ends came to 11 bases. The V gene's germline CDR1 is LNHDA and CDR2 SQIVND (reference sequence). The CDR3 sequence: CASSPGTTTGELFF. CDR3 coding DNA: TGTGCCAGTAGTCCCGGGACAACCACCGGGGAGCTGTTTTTT.

V usage is TRBV28 and J usage is TRBJ2-2; D may be TRBD1 (6 bases). Per germline, CDR1 MDHEN and CDR2 SYDVKM. V was trimmed by 5 bases and J by 4 bases, leaving 20 bases between them. This CDR3 comprises 17 residues. The CDR3 sequence: CASSRWDKTLGTGELFF. The CDR3 bases are TGTGCCAGCAGTCGCTGGGACAAGACGTTGGGCACCGGGGAGCTGTTTTTT. The full variable domain, its missing parts supplied by reference TRBV28 and TRBJ2-2, is DVKVTQSSRYLVKRTGEKVFLECVQDMDHENMFWYRQDPGLGLRLIYFSYDVKMKEKGDIPEGYSVSREKKERFSLILESASTNQTSMYLCASSRWDKTLGTGELFFGEGSRLTVL.

J is TRBJ1-3 and V is TRBV29-1; D is ambiguous. Germline V gives CDR1 SQVTM, CDR2 ANQGSEA. V was shortened by 5 bases and J by 0 bases, with 8 bases between the two germline ends. This CDR3 is 13 amino acids long. The chain's CDR3 is CSVMPASGNTIYF. CDR3 in DNA: TGCAGCGTTATGCCAGCCTCTGGAAACACCATATATTTT.

The chain employs TRBV4-2 and TRBJ1-5; perhaps TRBD1 as D (6 bases). The CDR3 contains 22 residues. With 0 bases removed from V and 5 bases from J, the gap between germline ends came to 32 bases. The germline CDR1 and CDR2 sequences are LGHNA and YNFKEQ. The CDR3 loop is CASSQERGRGSRFGWYDQPQHF. The CDR3 nucleotides are TGTGCCAGCAGCCAAGAGAGGGGCAGGGGATCTCGGTTTGGGTGGTATGATCAGCCCCAGCATTTT.

The genes are TRBV4-2 and TRBJ2-3, with D possibly TRBD1 on 5 matching bases. CDR3 length: 16 amino acids. Germline V gene sequence: CDR1 LGHNA, CDR2 YNFKEQ. V shed 1 base and J shed 6 bases, with 17 bases lying between them. The CDR3 DNA sequence: TGTGCCAGCAGCCAAGTGAGGCAGGGAATCGGGGATACGCAGTATTTT. It codes for CASSQVRQGIGDTQYF.

This clone has more than one count but fewer than ten. This chain uses TRBV7-9 with TRBJ1-1, with D maybe TRBD1 (5 bases). Germline loops: CDR1 SEHNR, CDR2 FQNEAQ (reference sequence). Trimming removed 8 bases from V and 7 bases from J, with 20 bases in between. CDR3 size: 14 residues. For the CDR3, the DNA is TGTGCCAGCGGGGACCGGCGCGCGATTGGTGAAGCTTTCTTT. This encodes CASGDRRAIGEAFF.

The chain employs TRBV7-6 and TRBJ2-7; TRBD1 is a possible D gene (5 bases). This CDR3 region has 19 residues. V dropped 2 bases and J dropped 6 bases, with 29 bases sitting between them. Germline loops: CDR1 SGHVS, CDR2 FNYEAQ. The CDR3 protein is CASSLRADTFSPVEVEQYF. CDR3 DNA: TGTGCCAGCAGCTTAAGGGCGGACACTTTCTCCCCGGTTGAGGTCGAGCAGTACTTC.